These T cell receptor beta chains were read from a single sample in a study of PD-1 blockade in classical Hodgkin lymphoma. Profiled with immunoSEQ multiplex PCR; TCRdb holds only in-frame clones, not every one. The table lists some 14,000 clones, roughly 80% of them singletons. The sequencing used peripheral blood mononuclear cells (PBMCs), collected at baseline. The receptors here all came from a human donor with classical Hodgkin lymphoma. The CDR3 runs from the conserved cysteine through the conserved F or W. The D gene is left open where the match is weak. Only some rows state a clone size, as once, few, many or a class for expanded clones.

V: TRBV30
D: .
size: .
J: TRBJ2-1
CDR3: CAWTVQADIYNEQFF
DNA: TGTGCCTGGACCGTGCAGGCGGACATCTACAATGAGCAGTTCTTC

V: TRBV7-9
D: .
size: .
J: TRBJ1-1
CDR3: CASSSYQGNTEAFF
DNA: TGTGCCAGCAGCTCCTACCAGGGGAACACTGAAGCTTTCTTT

V: TRBV7-9
D: .
size: .
J: TRBJ2-6
CDR3: CASQGAPGGANVLTF
DNA: TGTGCCAGCCAGGGTGCCCCGGGGGGGGCCAACGTCCTGACTTTC

V: TRBV5-1
D: TRBD2
size: .
J: TRBJ2-1
CDR3: CASSRGGGSYNEQFF
DNA: TGCGCCAGCAGCCGGGGCGGGGGATCCTACAATGAGCAGTTCTTC

V: TRBV6-1
D: TRBD1
size: .
J: TRBJ1-5
CDR3: CASSEMSGGSNQPQHF
DNA: TGTGCCAGCAGTGAAATGTCAGGGGGAAGCAATCAGCCCCAGCATTTT

V: TRBV29-1
D: .
size: .
J: TRBJ2-2
CDR3: CSVEGGANTGELFF
DNA: TGCAGCGTTGAAGGGGGGGCGAACACCGGGGAGCTGTTTTTT

V: TRBV5-4
D: .
size: .
J: TRBJ1-1
CDR3: CASSGGRGSMNTEAFF
DNA: TGTGCCAGCAGCGGCGGGAGGGGGTCCATGAACACTGAAGCTTTCTTT

V: TRBV7-3
D: .
size: .
J: TRBJ2-3
CDR3: CASSQGFSTDTQYF
DNA: TGTGCCAGCAGCCAAGGGTTTAGCACAGATACGCAGTATTTT

V: TRBV5-6
D: TRBD1
size: .
J: TRBJ1-6
CDR3: CASSPGQEDNSPLHF
DNA: TGTGCCAGCAGCCCGGGACAGGAGGATAATTCACCCCTCCACTTT

V: TRBV10-1
D: .
size: .
J: TRBJ1-1
CDR3: CASRLKNSGTPKFRTEAFF
DNA: TGCGCCAGCAGACTAAAAAACTCCGGGACACCCAAGTTTCGAACTGAAGCTTTCTTT

V: TRBV7-2
D: .
size: few
J: TRBJ1-3
CDR3: CASSLMYFSGNTIYF
DNA: TGTGCCAGCAGCTTAATGTATTTCTCTGGAAACACCATATATTTT

V: TRBV2
D: TRBD2
size: .
J: TRBJ2-2
CDR3: CASSGTSGGSNTGELFF
DNA: TGTGCCAGCAGTGGGACTAGCGGGGGGAGTAACACCGGGGAGCTGTTTTTT

V: TRBV7-9
D: TRBD1
size: .
J: TRBJ2-1
CDR3: CASSPGQGQQFF
DNA: TGTGCCAGCAGCCCCGGACAGGGGCAGCAGTTCTTC

V: TRBV20-1
D: TRBD2
size: .
J: TRBJ2-1
CDR3: CRTTSGNEQFF
DNA: TGCAGGACCACTAGCGGGAATGAGCAGTTCTTC

V: TRBV13
D: .
size: large
J: TRBJ2-3
CDR3: CASSLVGGAGDTQYF
DNA: TGTGCCAGCAGCTTAGTAGGCGGGGCAGGAGATACGCAGTATTTT

V: TRBV28
D: .
size: once
J: TRBJ1-5
CDR3: CASSITGGRPQHF
DNA: TGTGCCAGCAGTATAACTGGGGGTCGGCCCCAGCATTTT

V: TRBV4-1
D: TRBD2
size: once
J: TRBJ2-7
CDR3: CASSHPQRTSGGRPTYEQYF
DNA: TGCGCCAGCAGCCACCCCCAAAGGACTAGCGGGGGCAGGCCCACCTACGAGCAGTACTTC

V: TRBV9
D: .
size: .
J: TRBJ1-5
CDR3: CASSAGFSNQPQHF
DNA: TGTGCCAGCAGCGCAGGTTTCTCGAATCAGCCCCAGCATTTT

V: TRBV10-3
D: .
size: .
J: TRBJ2-7
CDR3: CAISDPNEQYF
DNA: TGTGCCATCAGCGACCCCAACGAGCAGTACTTC

V: TRBV2
D: .
size: .
J: TRBJ2-5
CDR3: CASTTNRETQYF
DNA: TGTGCCAGCACGACGAACAGGGAGACCCAGTACTTC

V: TRBV11-2
D: .
size: once
J: TRBJ1-3
CDR3: CASRPSSGNTIYF
DNA: TGTGCCAGCAGACCCTCCTCTGGAAACACCATATATTTT

V: TRBV7-6
D: .
size: .
J: TRBJ1-2
CDR3: CASSLGVGVGYTF
DNA: TGTGCCAGCAGCTTAGGGGTAGGGGTAGGCTACACCTTC

V: TRBV2
D: TRBD1
size: few
J: TRBJ2-7
CDR3: CASSLSGGSHEQYF
DNA: TGTGCCAGCAGTTTGTCAGGGGGCTCCCACGAGCAGTACTTC

V: TRBV7-6
D: .
size: .
J: TRBJ2-2
CDR3: CASSLAGPYTGELFF
DNA: TGTGCCAGCAGCTTAGCGGGCCCGTACACCGGGGAGCTGTTTTTT

V: TRBV19
D: TRBD1
size: few
J: TRBJ1-2
CDR3: CASTSDRVEGYTF
DNA: TGTGCCAGTACCTCCGACAGGGTCGAAGGCTACACCTTC

V: TRBV11-2
D: .
size: .
J: TRBJ2-7
CDR3: CASSSGVKDEQYF
DNA: TGTGCCAGCAGCTCCGGGGTAAAGGACGAGCAGTACTTC

V: TRBV28
D: TRBD2
size: .
J: TRBJ2-5
CDR3: CASSSLREQYF
DNA: TGTGCCAGCAGTTCTTTGCGGGAGCAGTACTTC

V: TRBV14
D: TRBD1
size: .
J: TRBJ2-7
CDR3: CASSPGTGIYEQYF
DNA: TGTGCCAGCAGCCCCGGGACAGGTATCTACGAGCAGTACTTC

V: TRBV2
D: TRBD1
size: .
J: TRBJ2-5
CDR3: CASSTRTGTRETQYF
DNA: TGTGCCAGCAGTACTCGGACAGGAACCCGGGAGACCCAGTACTTC

V: TRBV7-8
D: .
size: .
J: TRBJ1-1
CDR3: CASSSPGTEAFF
DNA: TGTGCCAGCAGCTCCCCAGGGACTGAAGCTTTCTTT

V: TRBV5-1
D: .
size: once
J: TRBJ2-7
CDR3: CASSQGGPDYEQYF
DNA: TGCGCCAGCAGCCAAGGTGGACCTGACTACGAGCAGTACTTC

V: TRBV5-1
D: TRBD1
size: .
J: TRBJ1-2
CDR3: CASTIDRGNGYTF
DNA: TGCGCCAGCACTATAGACAGGGGAAATGGCTACACCTTC

V: TRBV18
D: TRBD2
size: .
J: TRBJ2-7
CDR3: CASSPGGLREQYF
DNA: TGTGCCAGCTCGCCGGGGGGGCTGCGGGAGCAGTACTTC

V: TRBV28
D: .
size: .
J: TRBJ2-7
CDR3: CASQPQGGEIYEQYF
DNA: TGTGCCAGCCAACCCCAAGGAGGGGAAATCTACGAGCAGTACTTC

V: TRBV19
D: .
size: .
J: TRBJ1-2
CDR3: CASSSGTALNYGYTF
DNA: TGTGCCAGTAGTTCCGGGACCGCTCTAAACTATGGCTACACCTTC

V: TRBV13
D: .
size: medium-sized
J: TRBJ1-3
CDR3: CASSSRTASGNTIYF
DNA: TGTGCCAGCAGCTCGCGGACGGCCTCTGGAAACACCATATATTTT

V: TRBV6-1
D: TRBD1
size: .
J: TRBJ1-6
CDR3: CASSWGQGNSPLHF
DNA: TGTGCCAGCAGTTGGGGACAGGGCAATTCACCCCTCCACTTT

V: TRBV18
D: TRBD1
size: few
J: TRBJ2-2
CDR3: CASSRKQGTGELFF
DNA: TGTGCCAGCTCACGGAAACAGGGGACCGGGGAGCTGTTTTTT

V: TRBV5-6
D: TRBD1
size: .
J: TRBJ2-7
CDR3: CASSVGQGNPYEQYF
DNA: TGTGCCAGCAGCGTGGGACAGGGGAATCCCTACGAGCAGTACTTC

V: TRBV18
D: .
size: .
J: TRBJ1-5
CDR3: CASSPPLGGTGQPQHF
DNA: TGTGCCAGCTCACCACCGTTGGGTGGGACGGGTCAGCCCCAGCATTTT

V: TRBV2
D: TRBD1
size: .
J: TRBJ1-5
CDR3: CASSARDSYNQPQHF
DNA: TGTGCCAGCAGTGCCAGGGACAGCTACAATCAGCCCCAGCATTTT

V: TRBV14
D: .
size: .
J: TRBJ2-3
CDR3: CASSQGILVADTQYF
DNA: TGTGCCAGCAGCCAAGGTATACTAGTTGCAGATACGCAGTATTTT

V: TRBV5-1
D: TRBD1
size: .
J: TRBJ1-5
CDR3: CASSLVQGEQPQHF
DNA: TGCGCCAGCAGCTTGGTACAGGGGGAACAGCCCCAGCATTTT

V: TRBV14
D: .
size: .
J: TRBJ2-7
CDR3: CASTYGQVYEQYF
DNA: TGTGCCAGCACATACGGGCAAGTGTACGAGCAGTACTTC

V: TRBV28
D: TRBD1
size: once
J: TRBJ2-3
CDR3: CASSLPGQGASKDTQYF
DNA: TGTGCCAGCAGTTTACCGGGACAGGGGGCGTCCAAAGATACGCAGTATTTT

V: TRBV5-6
D: .
size: .
J: TRBJ1-3
CDR3: CASSFGPGRRSGNTIYF
DNA: TGTGCCAGCAGCTTCGGTCCCGGACGGCGCTCTGGAAACACCATATATTTT